This T cell receptor (beta chain) was retrieved from a study of T-cell memory formation after mild COVID-19 (dated by TCRdb to the early 2020s). Regarding the complete study: TCR sequence clusters from the two donors were largely donor specific. T-cell clones expanding and contracting after mild COVID-19 in two donors were tracked by longitudinal TCRalpha and TCRbeta repertoire sequencing. Two young, previously healthy adult volunteers, one female and one male, were included in the cohort.

V drops 7 bases and J drops 2 bases, leaving 18 bases in between. The CDR3 goes from the cysteine to the phenylalanine over 15 residues. Only the CDR3 part of the read is kept: 45 bases, read in frame from the first base. CDR1 and CDR2 are drawn from the germline V gene: SGHRS, YFSETQ. Sequencing instrument: Illumina NovaSeq 6000. TCRalpha and TCRbeta cDNA libraries were built by 5'RACE with constant-segment primers, adding sample barcodes and unique molecular identifiers. Trizol reagent was used to extract RNA from every sample. The libraries were amplified in two PCR steps, and the second step added a second sample barcode and Illumina TruSeq adapters. Sequencing of the libraries was done on an Illumina NovaSeq, producing 2 x 150 bp paired-end reads. The paper's processing steps were these. With migec v1.2.7, reads were demultiplexed and then collapsed into UMI-guided consensus sequences. With mixcr v2.1.11, UMI consensuses were aligned to TRA and TRB V and J templates and assembled into clonotypes. Expanded or contracted clonotypes were those called significant by both edgeR and NoisET, with noise models trained on biological replicates. For edgeR calls, the cutoffs were a false discovery rate-adjusted p below 0.01 and a log2 fold-change threshold of 1. As an exploratory analysis of dynamics, max-normalized trajectories of the 1000 most abundant clonotypes were examined by PCA with hierarchical clustering. Separately sequenced CD4+ and CD8+ repertoires were used to assign a CD4 or CD8 phenotype to each responding clone. TCRdb handled the public reads itself, with Q25 trimming in fastp and clone calling in MiXCR, and kept productive beta chains. Duplicate CDR3 protein sequences are folded into a single record with the most common DNA and genes. TCRdb, not the authors, supplied the V and J calls. This sample holds a few hundred thousand distinct CDR3 sequences; approximately 19% were observed only once. The ten largest clones represent about 21% of the sample.

Ficoll-Paque density gradient centrifugation was used to isolate PBMCs. This clonotype was seen a few times. No cognate antigen has been identified for it. Base qualities are missing; no much larger clone stands one base away. General conclusions and limits of the study: Contracting CD4+ clones appeared mostly in the CM and EM memory subsets, whereas CD8+ clones were enriched in EMRA. Some responding clones were detected in pre-infection memory, which suggested that pre-existing cross-reactive memory T cells had joined the SARS-CoV-2 response. Balanced CD4/CD8 phenotypes were observed for clones contracting from day 15 to 85, whereas a bias towards CD4+ was observed for a second wave of clones expanding from day 15 to 37. The study covered only a couple of mild cases, and larger cohorts including severe cases with pre-infection samples were considered necessary. Whether the second-wave clones peaking on day 37 were SARS-CoV-2 specific was not confirmed.

The sample comprised PBMCs or a T cell subset sorted from them (not recorded which). This TCR derives from a man between 18 and 35 years old who had mild COVID-19 (a few samples of this study predate the infection). The sample titles of this study are shuffled in the database, so cell type and time point are left out; the donor was told from shared clones. The rearranged segments are TRBV5-1 and TRBJ2-5, with the D assignment possibly TRBD1 or TRBD2, given 5 matching bases for each. The CDR3 protein sequence reads: CASHTLGTPQETQYF. DNA sequence: TGCGCCAGCCATACCCTCGGGACCCCGCAAGAGACCCAGTACTTC.